A single sample gave rise to the 6 T cell receptor beta chains below, sequenced in a study of blood T cell repertoires in COVID-19 (dated by TCRdb to 2018 to 2021). Libraries were prepared through the immunoSEQ multiplex PCR assay. The table comes from immuneACCESS by way of TCRdb, which keeps in-frame sequences with V and J called. Part of the clones is missing from these tables; in studies checked, under half for an unresolved V gene and the rest for unknown reasons. The sample data list 25,000 to 40,000 clones, and 90% of these were observed just once. The top ten clonotypes cover 0.95% to 1.1% of the sample. Input material: peripheral blood. All receptors derive from a man in his 70s with active or convalescent COVID-19.

This clone has just one count. The chain is built from TRBV2 and TRBJ1-6; 8 nucleotides line up with TRBD1. V shed 6 bases, J shed 8 bases, and the junction held 3 bases outside the gene matches. The CDR3 covers 13 residues. Germline values: CDR1 SNHLY, CDR2 FYNNEI. CDR3 sequence reads: CASRGQGYSPLHF. The DNA for the CDR3 is TGTGCCAGCAGAGGACAGGGCTATTCACCCCTCCACTTT. The full variable domain, rest sourced from reference TRBV2 and TRBJ1-6, is EPEVTQTPSHQVTQMGQEVILRCVPISNHLYFYWYRQILGQKVEFLVSFYNNEISEKSEIFDDQFSVERPDGSNFTLKIRSTKLEDSAMYFCASRGQGYSPLHFGNGTRLTVT.

The J gene is TRBJ2-3, the V gene TRBV5-4, with TRBD2 matching 9 bases. This CDR3 comprises 15 residues. CDR1 is SGHNT and CDR2 is YYREEE in the germline V gene (reference sequence). Germline trimming cut 0 bases from V and 6 bases from J; bases unmatched to any gene: 5. CDR3 sequence: CASSLGGGAVDTQYF. The DNA of the CDR3 is TGTGCCAGCAGCTTGGGCGGGGGGGCTGTGGATACGCAGTATTTT. Filled out from reference TRBV5-4 and TRBJ2-3, the complete variable domain reads ETGVTQSPTHLIKTRGQQVTLRCSSQSGHNTVSWYQQALGQGPQFIFQYYREEENGRGNFPPRFSGLQFPNYSSELNVNALELDDSALYLCASSLGGGAVDTQYFGPGTRLTVL.

V gene TRBV18 combines with J gene TRBJ1-4; TRBD1 matches 8 bases. Per germline, CDR1 KGHSH and CDR2 LQKENI. J lost 8 bases, V lost 3 bases, and 17 bases had no gene match. This CDR3 spans 18 amino acids. In DNA form, the CDR3 reads TGTGCCAGCTCACCGCCTGAGGACAGGGCACTAAGGGTAGAAAAACTGTTTTTT. Protein: CASSPPEDRALRVEKLFF.

V gene TRBV7-8 combines with J gene TRBJ1-3; the D is unclear. CDR1 and CDR2 (germline): SGHVS, FQNEAQ. The CDR3 totals 16 residues. V lost 1 base to trimming and J lost 0 bases, with 10 bases between them. The CDR3 sequence: CASSLGAASSGNTIYF. The CDR3 coding sequence is TGTGCCAGCAGCTTAGGTGCGGCGAGCTCTGGAAACACCATATATTTT.

This clone has only one observation. The rearrangement links TRBV27 to TRBJ1-2, with D possibly TRBD1 on 6 matching bases. The CDR3 spans 13 residues. The germline V gene encodes CDR1 MNHEY and CDR2 SMNVEV (reference sequence). Trimming stripped 4 bases from V and 8 bases from J, with 14 bases between. CDR3 bases: TGTGCCAGCAGTTGGGGGCAGGGGACCGGCTACACCTTC. It is translated as CASSWGQGTGYTF.

This clone was seen only a few times. This chain links TRBV7-2 with TRBJ2-2, with TRBD1 as a possible D gene (6 bases). CDR3 size: 14 residues. Deletions cut 5 bases from V and 7 bases from J, with 14 bases between. Germline V CDR1 and CDR2: SGHTA, FQGNSA. The CDR3 reads CASSPRQVNGELFF. In nucleotides, the CDR3 is TGTGCCAGCAGCCCCCGACAGGTCAACGGGGAGCTGTTTTTT. Drawing the rest from reference TRBV7-2 and TRBJ2-2, the complete variable domain is GAGVSQSPSNKVTEKGKDVELRCDPISGHTALYWYRQSLGQGLEFLIYFQGNSAPDKSGLPSDRFSAERTGGSVSTLTIQRTQQEDSAVYLCASSPRQVNGELFFGEGSRLTVL.